Below, 27 T cell receptor beta chains from the same sample are listed, as sequenced in a study of T-cell memory formation after mild COVID-19. Each CDR3 protein gets one entry after TCRdb re-called the 5' RACE reads with MiXCR. This table holds roughly 550,000 distinct CDR3 sequences, around 21% found once. Sequencing used PBMCs or a T cell subset sorted from them (not recorded which). The receptors shown here come from an adult woman who had mild COVID-19 (a few samples of this study predate the infection). Cell type and time point are not known.

This clonotype was seen more than once but under ten times. V usage is TRBV20-1 and J usage is TRBJ1-1; tentative D call: TRBD1 (6 bases). The CDR3 is 11 residues long. The germline gives CDR1 DFQATT, CDR2 SNEGSKA (reference sequence). CDR3 in amino acids: CSDKGQGQTFF. The CDR3 nucleotides read TGCAGCGACAAGGGGCAGGGACAAACTTTCTTT.

This clonotype showed up just once. The CDR3 reads CASSSNDLIVPGLRYGYTF. In DNA, the CDR3 is TGTGCCAGCAGTTCGAACGACCTAATAGTGCCGGGACTGAGATATGGCTACACCTTC. V gene TRBV11-3 combines with J gene TRBJ1-2, with a tentative D call TRBD1 (5 bases). The V end was cut by 6 bases, the J end by 5 bases, with 31 bases between. CDR1 SGHNT and CDR2 YENEEA come from the germline V gene. This CDR3 region has 19 residues.

The J gene is TRBJ1-2, the V gene TRBV2; 8 nucleotides agree with TRBD1. Germline assignment: CDR1 SNHLY and CDR2 FYNNEI. CDR3 length equals 16 residues. V was pared by 7 bases and J by 4 bases, with 14 bases of the junction left unmatched. CDR3: CASTEGGRGRFYGYTF. CDR3 in DNA: TGTGCCAGCACCGAAGGGGGCAGGGGGCGGTTCTATGGCTACACCTTC.

This chain joins TRBV7-9 and TRBJ2-5, with 7 bases that match TRBD2. CDR3 length: 15 residues. The ends lost 3 bases at V and 1 base at J; junction bases unmatched: 5. Per the germline V gene, CDR1 is SEHNR and CDR2 is FQNEAQ (reference sequence). The CDR3 nucleotides read TGTGCCAGCAGCTTGGGGAGCGGGGCCCAAGAGACCCAGTACTTC. It encodes CASSLGSGAQETQYF.

This clonotype has ten or more counts. The CDR3 spells CASSLSQTNTEAFF. CDR3 sequence (DNA): TGTGCCAGCAGCTTGTCCCAGACGAACACTGAAGCTTTCTTT. The J gene is TRBJ1-1, the V gene TRBV5-6; no clear D gene. This CDR3 is built from 14 residues. Trimming took 1 base from V and 1 from J, leaving 8 bases between them. Germline V gene sequence: CDR1 SGHDT, CDR2 YYEEEE.

The genes are TRBV19 and TRBJ1-5; TRBD1 agrees at 7 bases. Trimming removed 8 bases from V and 4 bases from J; junction bases left unmatched: 11. This CDR3 is 15 amino acids long. Germline-derived CDR1 and CDR2 are LNHDA and SQIVND (reference sequence). The CDR3: CASGIGTALNQPQHF. CDR3 bases: TGTGCCAGTGGGATCGGGACAGCTCTGAATCAGCCCCAGCATTTT. Full variable domain (remainder filled in from reference TRBV19 and TRBJ1-5): DGGITQSPKYLFRKEGQNVTLSCEQNLNHDAMYWYRQDPGQGLRLIYYSQIVNDFQKGDIAEGYSVSREKKESFPLTVTSAQKNPTAFYLCASGIGTALNQPQHFGDGTRLSIL.

This clonotype was detected many times. The V call is TRBV14, the J call TRBJ1-1; D remains ambiguous. V was pared by 0 bases and J by 1 base, with 6 bases between. Germline V gene lookup returns CDR1 SGHDN and CDR2 FVKESK. The CDR3 contains 14 residues. The CDR3 region has the DNA TGTGCCAGCAGCCAAGATTTGCGGAACACTGAAGCTTTCTTT. Protein: CASSQDLRNTEAFF.

In this sample, this clonotype turned up once. The chain carries TRBV7-2 and TRBJ2-3, with D perhaps TRBD1 (5 bases). The CDR3 spans 15 residues. Germline loops: CDR1 SGHTA, CDR2 FQGNSA. V was cut by 4 bases and J by 1 base, with 12 bases left in between. Written as DNA, the CDR3 is TGTGCCAGCAGCTATAGGGGTATCGGCACAGATACGCAGTATTTT. Its translation: CASSYRGIGTDTQYF.

V usage is TRBV4-2 and J usage is TRBJ2-4; TRBD2 matches at 9 bases. The V segment lost 0 bases and the J segment 0 bases; nucleotides outside the gene matches: 6. In germline, CDR1 is LGHNA, CDR2 YNFKEQ. This CDR3 has 18 residues. In DNA, the CDR3 is TGTGCCAGCAGCCAAGATTTCGCGGGGGGGATAGCCAAAAACATTCAGTACTTC. As protein: CASSQDFAGGIAKNIQYF.

The chain combines TRBV12-3 or TRBV12-4 with TRBJ2-1; TRBD2 aligns across 15 bases. This CDR3 region has 14 residues. V shed 5 bases, J shed 10 bases, and the junction held 3 bases outside the gene matches. CDR3 loop: CASSAGTSGGEQFF. The CDR3, as DNA: TGTGCCAGCAGTGCCGGGACTAGCGGGGGGGAGCAGTTCTTC.

This chain joins TRBV12-3 or TRBV12-4 and TRBJ2-5; TRBD2 is a possible D gene (6 bases). The CDR3 has 17 amino acids. V was pared by 6 bases and J by 2 bases, with 22 bases between. CDR3 DNA: TGTGCCAGCAGCCTAGAGGGGAGGAAGGCTAGACAAGAGACCCAGTACTTC. Protein: CASSLEGRKARQETQYF.

This clonotype was counted between two and nine times. The J gene is TRBJ2-5, the V gene TRBV11-2, with D uncertain. There are 14 residues in the CDR3. The germline V and J ends were trimmed by 5 bases and 0 bases, with 10 bases remaining between them. CDR1 is SGHAT and CDR2 is FQNNGV in the germline V gene. The CDR3 nucleotides read TGTGCCAGCAGCGTTTGGACCGACCAAGAGACCCAGTACTTC. Its protein product is CASSVWTDQETQYF. Supplemented by reference TRBV11-2 and TRBJ2-5, the full variable domain reads EAGVAQSPRYKIIEKRQSVAFWCNPISGHATLYWYQQILGQGPKLLIQFQNNGVVDDSQLPKDRFSAERLKGVDSTLKIQPAKLEDSAVYLCASSVWTDQETQYFGPGTRLLVL.

The J gene is TRBJ1-2, the V gene TRBV15; 7 bases align to TRBD1. The J segment lost 8 bases and the V segment lost 5 bases, leaving 17 bases of the junction unmatched. The CDR3 has 16 residues. Germline V lookup: CDR1 LNHNV, CDR2 YYDKDF (reference sequence). The CDR3 nucleotides are TGTGCCACCAGCGCCGACAGGGAAAGCTCCCGACGGGGCTACACCTTC. It codes for CATSADRESSRRGYTF.

This clonotype was seen a few times. The chain recombines TRBV20-1 with TRBJ2-2; D is undetermined. The V gene lost 1 base and the J gene lost 5 bases, with 11 bases spanning the gap. This CDR3 contains 14 residues. The germline CDR1 and CDR2 sequences are DFQATT and SNEGSKA (reference sequence). The CDR3 coding sequence is TGCAGTGCTAGAGGCCCAGGTGGGACCGGGGAGCTGTTTTTT. Encoded protein: CSARGPGGTGELFF.

This clonotype has more than one count but fewer than ten. The chain carries TRBV14 and TRBJ2-5; 7 nucleotides line up with TRBD1. CDR3 length equals 14 residues. V lost 4 bases and J lost 5; bases outside the gene matches: 7. Germline assignment: CDR1 SGHDN and CDR2 FVKESK. CDR3 coding DNA: TGTGCCAGCAGCCGAGGAGACAGGGTGGAGACCCAGTACTTC. Translating gives CASSRGDRVETQYF.

This clonotype turned up a few times. The chain links TRBV5-8 to TRBJ1-5; D not certain. The CDR3 length is 15 residues. Looked up from germline, CDR1 is SGHTS and CDR2 is YDEGEE. Trimming removed 4 bases at V and 4 bases at J, with 15 bases between. The CDR3 region has the DNA TGTGCCAGCAGCCTGGGTGCCGGGCCTAATCAGCCCCAGCATTTT. This translates into CASSLGAGPNQPQHF. The whole variable domain, filled in from reference TRBV5-8 and TRBJ1-5, reads EAGVTQSPTHLIKTRGQQATLRCSPISGHTSVYWYQQALGLGLQFLLWYDEGEERNRGNFPPRFSGRQFPNYSSELNVNALELEDSALYLCASSLGAGPNQPQHFGDGTRLSIL.

This chain uses TRBV4-1 with TRBJ2-1, with 15 nucleotides matching TRBD2. V was clipped by 1 base and J by 4 bases; unmatched bases: 5. CDR3 length equals 18 residues. Germline lookup yields CDR1 MGHRA and CDR2 YSYEKL. The CDR3 here is CASSQGLGLAGGYNEQFF. The CDR3 DNA reads as TGCGCCAGCAGCCAAGGCTTGGGACTAGCGGGGGGATACAATGAGCAGTTCTTC.

The sample holds a few counts of this clonotype. The chain couples TRBV4-3 to TRBJ2-3; D may be TRBD2 (5 bases). Looked up from germline, CDR1 is LGHNA and CDR2 is YSLEER. The CDR3 covers 15 residues. V was pared by 4 bases and J by 0 bases, with 11 bases between. In DNA form, the CDR3 reads TGCGCCAGCAGCCTAGAGGGCATGAGCACAGATACGCAGTATTTT. Encoded protein: CASSLEGMSTDTQYF.

The chain uses TRBV6-1 and TRBJ2-5, with a possible D match to TRBD1 (5 bases). The CDR3 runs 13 residues. The V gene's germline CDR1 is MNHNS and CDR2 SASEGT. V shed 5 bases and J shed 4 bases, with 11 bases lying between them. The CDR3 coding sequence is TGTGCCAGCAGTATAGGGGATCCAGAGACCCAGTACTTC. Protein: CASSIGDPETQYF.

A few counts support this clonotype. This sequence joins TRBV6-5 and TRBJ1-2; D is unresolved. The V end lost 5 bases, the J end lost 7 bases, and 8 bases lay between the germline ends. The CDR3 extends over 11 amino acids. Germline values: CDR1 MNHEY, CDR2 SVGAGI. CDR3 sequence (DNA): TGTGCCAGCAGTAAAAATCGTGGCTACACCTTC. Its protein product is CASSKNRGYTF.

This clonotype was seen at least ten times. V usage is TRBV7-6 and J usage is TRBJ2-1; 8 bases fit TRBD2. Germline V gene data show CDR1 as SGHVS and CDR2 as FNYEAQ. V shed 1 base and J 2 bases; nucleotides not matched to a gene: 4. CDR3 length: 16 amino acids. The chain's CDR3 is CASSLDRAGAYNEQFF. CDR3 in DNA: TGTGCCAGCAGCTTAGATCGAGCGGGGGCCTACAATGAGCAGTTCTTC.

In DNA, the CDR3 is TGCAGTGCTAGGGGCCAGGGAGGAGCGCAGTACTTC. Translating gives CSARGQGGAQYF. The chain combines TRBV20-1 with TRBJ2-7; tentatively, D is TRBD2 (6 bases). CDR1 DFQATT and CDR2 SNEGSKA come from the germline V gene (reference sequence). The CDR3 runs 12 residues. V was shortened by 3 bases and J by 9 bases, with 15 bases between the two germline ends.

V is TRBV4-1 and J is TRBJ2-1; TRBD1 matches 8 bases. The germline gives CDR1 MGHRA, CDR2 YSYEKL. The CDR3 is made up of 14 amino acids. The trim removed 2 bases at V and 8 bases at J, leaving 5 bases unmatched. In DNA form, the CDR3 reads TGCGCCAGCAGCCAACCCCAGGGGGCGGATGAGCAGTTCTTC. Amino acids: CASSQPQGADEQFF.

This rearrangement joins TRBV24-1 to TRBJ2-7; D might be TRBD1 (6 bases). With 7 bases removed from V and 3 bases from J, the gap between germline ends came to 15 bases. Germline values: CDR1 KGHDR, CDR2 SFDVKD. This CDR3 contains 14 residues. CDR3 sequence reads: CATSPGAGDYEQYF. In DNA, the CDR3 is TGTGCCACCAGCCCTGGGGCAGGGGACTACGAGCAGTACTTC.

This clonotype was counted between two and nine times. V is TRBV7-3 and J is TRBJ2-5; TRBD2 agrees at 9 bases. Germline CDR1 SGHTA, CDR2 FQGTGA. The V segment lost 5 bases and the J segment 4 bases; nucleotides outside the gene matches: 5. CDR3 length equals 14 residues. In DNA, the CDR3 is TGTGCCAGCAGCCAAAGCGGGGGGCTAGAGACCCAGTACTTC. This encodes CASSQSGGLETQYF.

The rearrangement links TRBV7-9 to TRBJ2-1; perhaps TRBD2 as D (6 bases). The germline CDR1 and CDR2 sequences are SEHNR and FQNEAQ (reference sequence). The V end lost 3 bases, the J end lost 8 bases, and 17 bases lay between the germline ends. This CDR3 is built from 15 residues. Written as DNA, the CDR3 is TGTGCCAGCAGCTTCTGGCCTAGCGATTTGGATGAGCAGTTCTTC. This codes for CASSFWPSDLDEQFF.

V usage is TRBV4-2 and J usage is TRBJ1-5; 7 nucleotides align to TRBD1. With V trimmed by 4 bases and J by 2 bases, 5 bases remained unmatched. Germline V CDR1 and CDR2: LGHNA, YNFKEQ. The CDR3 has 15 amino acids. The CDR3 protein is CASSPATGGNQPQHF. The CDR3 nucleotides are TGTGCCAGCAGCCCTGCCACAGGGGGCAATCAGCCCCAGCATTTT.